This entry lists 14 T cell receptor beta chains sequenced from one sample in a study of T cell responses to AZD1222 COVID-19 vaccine. Assay: immunoSEQ multiplex PCR; the TCRdb copy retains only in-frame clones and omits some. The sample has under 150,000 clones, approximately 83% seen once; the top ten hold more than 3%. Sequenced material: peripheral blood, taken on day 0 of MenACWY control vaccination. The receptors shown here come from an adult in good health.

The rearrangement joins TRBV7-3 to TRBJ2-1; TRBD1 aligns across 7 bases. The CDR3 consists of 14 residues. Germline V gene data show CDR1 as SGHTA and CDR2 as FQGTGA. The ends lost 5 bases at V and 4 bases at J; junction bases unmatched: 5. The CDR3 DNA reads TGTGCCAGCAGCGCCGGGACAGCTTACAATGAGCAGTTCTTC. This translates into CASSAGTAYNEQFF. The entire variable domain, with the rest obtained from reference TRBV7-3 and TRBJ2-1, is as follows: GAGVSQTPSNKVTEKGKYVELRCDPISGHTALYWYRQSLGQGPEFLIYFQGTGAADDSGLPNDRFFAVRPEGSVSTLKIQRTERGDSAVYLCASSAGTAYNEQFFGPGTRLTVL.

J is TRBJ2-2 and V is TRBV6-6; TRBD2 aligns across 11 bases. The CDR3 extends over 18 amino acids. After removal of 5 bases from V and 1 base from J, the junction contained 9 bases not matched to a gene. From germline, CDR1 is MNHNY and CDR2 SVGAGI (reference sequence). Written as DNA, the CDR3 is TGTGCCAGCAGTCTGGGTAGCGGGGGGGCCCGGAACACCGGGGAGCTGTTTTTT. The encoded protein is CASSLGSGGARNTGELFF.

The chain has TRBV10-2 and TRBJ1-1; D not resolved. This CDR3 contains 15 residues. The germline V gene encodes CDR1 WSHSY and CDR2 SAAADI. Deletions cut 2 bases from V and 0 bases from J, with 10 bases between. CDR3 protein: CASSENLGLNTEAFF. CDR3 bases: TGCGCCAGCAGTGAGAATCTGGGCCTGAACACTGAAGCTTTCTTT.

The CDR3 bases are TGTGCCAGCTCACCGACAGGCCCTGACGAGCAGTACTTC. This codes for CASSPTGPDEQYF. The chain joins TRBV18 to TRBJ2-7; a possible D gene is TRBD1 (6 bases). Trimming pared 3 bases from V and 5 bases from J, leaving 11 bases between. In germline, CDR1 is KGHSH, CDR2 LQKENI. This CDR3 spans 13 amino acids.

The chain employs TRBV28 and TRBJ1-2, with TRBD1 as a possible D gene (5 bases). The CDR3 covers 14 residues. In germline, CDR1 is MDHEN, CDR2 SYDVKM. V shed 2 bases and J shed 3 bases, with 10 bases lying between them. The CDR3 DNA sequence: TGTGCCAGCAGTTTACAGGGACCCTACTATGGCTACACCTTC. Encoded protein: CASSLQGPYYGYTF.

The V call is TRBV13, the J call TRBJ2-7; 10 positions agree with TRBD2. The CDR3 has 16 residues. Looked up from germline, CDR1 is PRHDT and CDR2 is FYEKMQ (reference sequence). The V segment lost 0 bases and the J segment 2 bases; nucleotides outside the gene matches: 4. The CDR3 nucleotides are TGTGCCAGCAGCTTAGGGCTAGCGGGGGCCCCCTACGAGCAGTACTTC. Amino acids: CASSLGLAGAPYEQYF. The complete variable domain, with remaining parts taken from reference TRBV13 and TRBJ2-7, reads AAGVIQSPRHLIKEKRETATLKCYPIPRHDTVYWYQQGPGQDPQFLISFYEKMQSDKGSIPDRFSAQQFSDYHSELNMSSLELGDSALYFCASSLGLAGAPYEQYFGPGTRLTVT.

The J gene is TRBJ2-5, the V gene TRBV7-6; 12 nucleotides agree with TRBD1. Germline lookup yields CDR1 SGHVS and CDR2 FNYEAQ. V trimming: 5 bases; J trimming: 5 bases; junction bases outside the gene matches: 9. The CDR3 consists of 16 residues. CDR3 DNA: TGTGCCAGCAGCCCCGGGACAGGGGGCGTAGTGGAGACCCAGTACTTC. Its translation is CASSPGTGGVVETQYF.

This clone was found once. The chain joins TRBV6-5 to TRBJ1-1; TRBD1 is a possible D gene (5 bases). The CDR3 sequence is 13 residues long. V lost 5 bases and J 13 bases, leaving 20 bases between the germline ends. The germline gives CDR1 MNHEY, CDR2 SVGAGI. The CDR3 loop reads CASSQKRGGAGFF. The CDR3 bases are TGTGCCAGCAGTCAAAAGAGAGGTGGGGCGGGTTTCTTT.

This rearrangement joins TRBV6-5 to TRBJ2-1; a possible D gene is TRBD2 (6 bases). The CDR3 consists of 15 residues. V lost 7 bases and J 10 bases, leaving 23 bases between the germline ends. Germline values: CDR1 MNHEY, CDR2 SVGAGI. The CDR3 nucleotides read TGTGCCAGCACCCCTCTCCGCGGGGAGTTTGCGGAGCAGTTCTTC. The encoded protein is CASTPLRGEFAEQFF.

This chain uses TRBV18 with TRBJ1-2; 12 nucleotides line up with TRBD1. The CDR3 consists of 18 residues. The J segment lost 1 base and the V segment lost 3 bases, leaving 9 bases of the junction unmatched. CDR1 and CDR2 (germline): KGHSH, LQKENI. CDR3 nucleotide sequence: TGTGCCAGCTCACCCACGGGGACAGGGGGCGATGATAACTATGGCTACACCTTC. Translating gives CASSPTGTGGDDNYGYTF.

This chain joins TRBV3-1 (or the pseudogene TRBV3-2) and TRBJ2-1; 8 positions match TRBD1. The CDR3 loop spans 16 amino acids. Trimming removed 0 bases from V and 6 bases from J; junction bases left unmatched: 7. The germline V gene encodes CDR1 LGHDT and CDR2 YNNKEL (reference sequence). The CDR3 region is CASSQDPGGSSNEQFF. Here the CDR3 DNA reads TGTGCCAGCAGCCAAGATCCAGGGGGCTCTTCCAATGAGCAGTTCTTC.

The rearrangement joins TRBV7-2 to TRBJ2-3; the match to TRBD1 covers 12 bases. The CDR3 extends over 17 amino acids. Germline loops: CDR1 SGHTA, CDR2 FQGNSA. V lost 0 bases to trimming and J lost 5 bases; unmatched junction nucleotides: 6. CDR3 in DNA: TGTGCCAGCAGCTTAGCGGGGACAGGGGGCGTATTAGATACGCAGTATTTT. This encodes CASSLAGTGGVLDTQYF.

The chain combines TRBV27 with TRBJ2-7, with TRBD2 identical over 8 bases. Germline-derived CDR1 and CDR2 are MNHEY and SMNVEV (reference sequence). The CDR3 extends over 16 amino acids. J gave up 2 bases and V 0 bases, and 6 bases lay outside the gene matches. CDR3 sequence (DNA): TGTGCCAGCAGTTTATCGGGAAGCGGGGGAACCTACGAGCAGTACTTC. It encodes CASSLSGSGGTYEQYF.

This clone appeared a few times. The rearrangement links TRBV24-1 to TRBJ1-5; no firm D call. Trimming shortened V by 5 bases and J by 6 bases, and 10 bases separated the two germline ends. Germline V gene lookup returns CDR1 KGHDR and CDR2 SFDVKD. The CDR3 has 13 residues. The CDR3 DNA follows: TGTGCCACCAGTGCCAACGACGGTCAGCCCCAGCATTTT. It encodes CATSANDGQPQHF.